Listed here are 14 T cell receptor beta chains from one sample, sequenced in a study of blood T cell repertoires in COVID-19. TCRdb keeps only in-frame clones here, not all; method: immunoSEQ multiplex PCR. This table holds about 160,000 clones, approximately 75% found once. Material for sequencing was peripheral blood. These receptors all come from a human donor in a cohort sampled during active COVID-19.

CDR3 sequence reads: CASSVRRGGREFF. The CDR3 nucleotides read TGTGCCAGCAGCGTACGCCGGGGGGGACGTGAGTTCTTC. The J gene is TRBJ2-1, the V gene TRBV9; 8 bases fit TRBD2. With V trimmed by 1 base and J by 14 bases, 8 bases remained unmatched. The germline V gene encodes CDR1 SGDLS and CDR2 YYNGEE. The CDR3 has 13 residues.

In its sample, this clone was seen once. The genes are TRBV18 and TRBJ1-3; D unresolved. This CDR3 has 13 amino acids. Trimming pared 3 bases from V and 0 bases from J, leaving 3 bases between. Looked up from germline, CDR1 is KGHSH and CDR2 is LQKENI. The CDR3 region is CASSPSSGNTIYF. The DNA of the CDR3 is TGTGCCAGCTCACCTAGCTCTGGAAACACCATATATTTT.

The chain has TRBV19 and TRBJ2-2; 10 nucleotides line up with TRBD1. The CDR3 is 14 amino acids. The junction had 2 bases not matched to a gene; V was cut back by 5 bases and J by 5 bases. Germline-derived CDR1 and CDR2 are LNHDA and SQIVND (reference sequence). CDR3 region: CASSPGQGTGELFF. CDR3 sequence (DNA): TGTGCCAGTAGTCCGGGACAGGGGACCGGGGAGCTGTTTTTT.

This clone was counted a few times. The J gene is TRBJ2-7, the V gene TRBV5-1, with 7 bases matching TRBD1. The J segment lost 0 bases and the V segment lost 6 bases, leaving 9 bases of the junction unmatched. This CDR3 comprises 15 residues. Germline lookup yields CDR1 SGHRS and CDR2 YFSETQ. The CDR3 DNA reads TGCGCCAGCATGGATCCGGACAGGAACTCCTACGAGCAGTACTTC. This encodes CASMDPDRNSYEQYF.

The rearrangement links TRBV4-3 to TRBJ2-7; possibly TRBD1 for D (6 bases). CDR1 and CDR2 from the germline V gene are LGHNA and YSLEER. Trimming took 1 base from V and 2 from J, leaving 9 bases between them. There are 14 residues in the CDR3. The CDR3 here is CASSQGTATYEQYF. Here the CDR3 DNA reads TGCGCCAGCAGCCAAGGGACAGCTACCTACGAGCAGTACTTC.

The rearrangement joins TRBV19 to TRBJ1-1; 10 nucleotides agree with TRBD1. Per the germline V gene, CDR1 is LNHDA and CDR2 is SQIVND (reference sequence). The V segment lost 8 bases and the J segment 0 bases; nucleotides outside the gene matches: 15. This CDR3 comprises 18 residues. The CDR3: CASPPRTGQGQMNTEAFF. CDR3 nucleotides: TGTGCCAGTCCCCCCAGAACGGGACAGGGGCAAATGAACACTGAAGCTTTCTTT.

The chain recombines TRBV19 with TRBJ1-5; 8 nucleotides line up with TRBD1. CDR1 and CDR2 from the germline V gene are LNHDA and SQIVND (reference sequence). V shed 8 bases and J 4 bases; nucleotides not matched to a gene: 7. The CDR3 is made up of 14 amino acids. The CDR3 loop is CASGRGQLNQPQHF. In DNA, the CDR3 is TGTGCCAGTGGCAGGGGGCAGCTGAATCAGCCCCAGCATTTT.

CDR3 sequence reads: CASSIDGTGELFF. The CDR3 bases are TGTGCCAGTAGTATAGACGGCACCGGGGAGCTGTTTTTT. This rearrangement joins TRBV19 to TRBJ2-2; D is undetermined. V lost 0 bases and J lost 4, with 3 bases in between. Per germline, CDR1 LNHDA and CDR2 SQIVND (reference sequence). This CDR3 contains 13 residues.

This clone was seen a few times. The junction differs from germline at one of its ends, possibly a read error. J is TRBJ2-1 and V is TRBV28, with D possibly TRBD2 on 6 matching bases. The CDR3 loop spans 12 amino acids. Germline CDR1 and CDR2: MDHEN and SYDVKM. This CDR3 is CASSTLSRDFVF. For the CDR3, the DNA is TGTGCCAGCAGTACCTTATCCCGGGACTTCGTCTTC.

The gene calls are TRBV9 and TRBJ2-5, with 12 bases identical to TRBD2. CDR1 is SGDLS and CDR2 is YYNGEE in the germline V gene. There are 18 residues in the CDR3. V gave up 4 bases and J gave up 1 base; unmatched junction bases: 11. The CDR3 sequence is CASSPRTRLAGVQETQYF. CDR3 coding DNA: TGTGCCAGCAGCCCACGAACCCGACTAGCGGGGGTCCAAGAGACCCAGTACTTC.

The gene calls are TRBV9 and TRBJ2-2, with D unclear. Germline V CDR1 and CDR2: SGDLS, YYNGEE. The V end lost 4 bases, the J end lost 0 bases, and 16 bases lay between the germline ends. The CDR3 is 17 amino acids. The CDR3 loop reads CASSTPLRTANTGELFF. CDR3 DNA sequence: TGTGCCAGCAGCACCCCCCTCCGCACTGCGAACACCGGGGAGCTGTTTTTT.

This sequence joins TRBV9 and TRBJ2-2; 8 positions match TRBD2. The CDR3 spans 14 residues. Trimming at V came to 4 bases and at J to 5 bases, leaving 4 bases not matched to a gene. CDR1 and CDR2 from the germline V gene are SGDLS and YYNGEE. CDR3 DNA: TGTGCCAGCAGCCCCCGGGGGGGAACCGGGGAGCTGTTTTTT. Encoded protein: CASSPRGGTGELFF. The variable domain in full, with the rest retrieved from reference TRBV9 and TRBJ2-2, is DSGVTQTPKHLITATGQRVTLRCSPRSGDLSVYWYQQSLDQGLQFLIQYYNGEERAKGNILERFSAQQFPDLHSELNLSSLELGDSALYFCASSPRGGTGELFFGEGSRLTVL.

This CDR3 is CASSLQGQPQHF. In nucleotides, the CDR3 is TGTGCCAGCAGTTTACAGGGACAGCCCCAGCATTTT. The rearrangement joins TRBV28 to TRBJ1-5; a weak D match, TRBD1 (5 bases). Trimming removed 2 bases from V and 7 bases from J, with 6 bases in between. CDR1 and CDR2 from the germline V gene are MDHEN and SYDVKM. This CDR3 has 12 amino acids.

This sequence joins TRBV11-2 and TRBJ2-5; 9 bases fit TRBD1. V lost 4 bases and J lost 4; bases outside the gene matches: 7. From germline, CDR1 is SGHAT and CDR2 FQNNGV. The CDR3 contains 15 residues. CDR3 region: CASSWGQGGRETQYF. CDR3 sequence (DNA): TGTGCCAGCAGCTGGGGACAGGGAGGTCGAGAGACCCAGTACTTC.